This T cell receptor (beta chain) was obtained from a study of T-cell memory formation after mild COVID-19. TCRdb re-called the 5' RACE reads with MiXCR, one entry per CDR3 protein. Found here are 280,000 or so distinct CDR3 sequences, around 8% of them singletons; the top ten hold around a fifth. Study observations and caveats: The appearance of some responding clones in pre-infection memory suggested that cross-reactive memory joined. Contracting CD4+ clones lay largely in CM and EM, with CD8+ ones residing in EMRA.

This clonotype was observed a few times. What it binds is not known. Trimming pared 5 bases from V and 5 bases from J, leaving 10 bases between. The CDR3 has 13 amino acids. CDR1 and CDR2 (germline): SGHAT, FQNNGV. This TCR was sampled from a man between 18 and 35 years old who had mild COVID-19 (a few samples of this study predate the infection). Cell type and time point are not known. The genes are TRBV11-2 and TRBJ2-1; D might be TRBD1 (5 bases). What was sequenced was PBMCs or a T cell subset sorted from them (not recorded which). For the CDR3, the DNA is TGTGCCAGCAGCCCGGACAAAGACAATGAGCAGTTCTTC. Amino acids: CASSPDKDNEQFF.